This TCR beta chain emerged from a study of T cells after yellow fever vaccination. General observations from the study: Only a minor proportion of clonotypes was detected across both CD4 and CD8 compartments. Any FACS-sorted repertoire could hold abundant clonotypes that contaminate it from the bulk population.

Per the germline V gene, CDR1 is LGHNA and CDR2 is YSLEER. This CDR3 contains 14 residues. The germline V and J ends were trimmed by 3 bases and 5 bases, with 13 bases remaining between them. Details on this clonotype: What it binds is unknown.

Template switching by 5'RACE produced TCR cDNA, adding a universal primer site and UMIs. TCRdb analysed the 5' RACE reads with MiXCR anew, one entry per CDR3 protein. The data show 350,000 to 450,000 distinct CDR3 sequences, with around 19% seen just once and roughly a sixth held by the top ten. The chain has TRBV4-3 and TRBJ2-5; D gene uncertain. The TCR originated in a man between 18 and 35 years old who received the YFV17D yellow fever vaccine. Specimen: PBMCs, collected before the yellow fever booster vaccination. The CDR3 loop reads CASSQSRSSETQYF. In nucleotides, the CDR3 is TGCGCCAGCAGCCAGAGTAGAAGCAGCGAGACCCAGTACTTC.